Listed below are T cell receptor beta chains from one sample, sequenced in a study of regulatory T cells in long-lasting Graves disease. TCRdb redid the calling of the multiplex PCR reads with MiXCR, one entry per CDR3 protein. The sample yields about 460,000 distinct CDR3 sequences, about 20% seen once. Sequenced material: peripheral blood mononuclear cells (PBMCs), taken when the disease was refractory, from a patient treated with antithyroid drugs. The receptors were gathered from a female donor with Graves disease. CDR3s include the opening cysteine and the closing phenylalanine or tryptophan. The order of the fields is D gene, V gene, J gene, clone size, CDR3 protein, CDR3 DNA. D genes are given only for firm matches. Not all rows give a size; the values are once, few, many and, for expanded clones, a class.

NA	TRBV6-1	TRBJ1-6	NA	CATQQLYNSPLHF	TGTGCCACCCAGCAATTATATAATTCACCCCTCCACTTT
TRBD1	TRBV11-2	TRBJ2-7	few	CASSSLPNTQGARSEQYF	TGTGCCAGCAGCTCCCTCCCGAATACGCAGGGGGCTAGGAGCGAGCAGTACTTC
NA	TRBV12-3/TRBV12-4	TRBJ1-5	many	CASSKGQPQHF	TGTGCCAGCAGTAAAGGTCAGCCCCAGCATTTT
NA	TRBV5-8	TRBJ1-1	NA	CASSLVGAMNTEAFF	TGTGCCAGCAGCTTGGTGGGGGCAATGAACACTGAAGCTTTCTTT
TRBD1	TRBV27	TRBJ2-2	few	CASGQGSNGELFF	TGTGCCAGCGGACAGGGAAGTAACGGGGAGCTGTTTTTT
NA	TRBV6-1	TRBJ1-1	many	CASRIGYTEAFF	TGTGCCAGCAGAATCGGGTACACTGAAGCTTTCTTT
NA	TRBV9	TRBJ1-3	NA	CASSVAGAAGNTIYF	TGTGCCAGCAGCGTAGCGGGGGCTGCTGGAAACACCATATATTTT
NA	TRBV11-2	TRBJ1-1	NA	CASSLGLYSNMNTEAFF	TGTGCCAGCAGCTTGGGATTATACTCTAACATGAACACTGAAGCTTTCTTT
NA	TRBV29-1	TRBJ2-5	NA	CSVALNTETQYF	TGCAGCGTCGCTCTCAATACGGAGACCCAGTACTTC
TRBD1	TRBV19	TRBJ1-5	few	CASSISGLRQGSNQPQHF	TGTGCCAGTAGTATCTCAGGGTTGAGACAGGGTAGCAATCAGCCCCAGCATTTT
TRBD1	TRBV6-1	TRBJ1-2	many	CASSLFGTAANYGYTF	TGTGCCAGCAGCCTATTCGGGACAGCAGCTAACTATGGCTACACCTTC
NA	TRBV12-3/TRBV12-4	TRBJ2-6	many	CASSLRPYSGANVLTF	TGTGCCAGCAGTTTGCGTCCATACTCTGGGGCCAACGTCCTGACTTTC
NA	TRBV6-1	TRBJ1-5	NA	CASSGTVSAVNQPQHF	TGTGCCAGCAGTGGGACAGTTTCCGCCGTCAATCAGCCCCAGCATTTT
NA	TRBV28	TRBJ2-1	few	CASRSNGEQFF	TGTGCCAGTCGGAGTAATGGTGAGCAGTTCTTC
NA	TRBV7-2	TRBJ2-7	many	CASSSGPEQYF	TGTGCCAGCAGCTCGGGACCCGAGCAGTACTTC
NA	TRBV15	TRBJ2-7	NA	CATSRDPLDALKAYEQYF	TGTGCCACCAGCAGAGATCCCCTAGACGCTTTAAAGGCCTACGAGCAGTACTTC
TRBD1	TRBV7-9	TRBJ1-2	NA	CASSLVGTGFYGYTF	TGTGCCAGCAGCTTAGTTGGGACAGGGTTCTATGGCTACACCTTC
NA	TRBV11-2	TRBJ2-7	few	CASSLRNTLEQYF	TGTGCCAGCAGCTTAAGGAACACCCTTGAGCAGTACTTC
NA	TRBV2	TRBJ1-3	NA	CASSDRSSGNTIYF	TGTGCCAGCAGTGACAGGAGCTCTGGAAACACCATATATTTT
TRBD1	TRBV28	TRBJ2-7	once	CASSSGQGRTYEQYF	TGTGCCAGCAGTTCCGGACAGGGGCGAACCTACGAGCAGTACTTC
NA	TRBV6-2/TRBV6-3	TRBJ2-7	NA	CASSWDGYEQYF	TGTGCCAGCAGTTGGGACGGCTACGAGCAGTACTTC
NA	TRBV28	TRBJ1-5	many	CASSPPLWTQHF	TGTGCCAGCAGTCCCCCCCTCTGGACCCAGCATTTT
NA	TRBV20-1	TRBJ2-7	many	CSASGGGLYEQYF	TGCAGTGCTAGCGGAGGGGGGCTCTACGAGCAGTACTTC
NA	TRBV14	TRBJ1-5	few	CASSQDGTLDSNQPQHF	TGTGCCAGCAGCCAAGACGGGACACTAGATAGCAATCAGCCCCAGCATTTT
NA	TRBV24-1	TRBJ2-6	NA	CATGTLRPGANVLTF	TGTGCCACCGGAACACTCAGACCTGGGGCCAACGTCCTGACTTTC
NA	TRBV27	TRBJ2-5	few	CASSRWQEKRETQYF	TGTGCCAGCAGCCGGTGGCAGGAGAAGAGGGAGACCCAGTACTTC
NA	TRBV20-1	TRBJ2-5	many	CSAFHRLTAQETQYF	TGCAGTGCTTTCCACAGGCTCACGGCCCAAGAGACCCAGTACTTC
NA	TRBV7-2	TRBJ1-4	many	CASSLGGNGEGKLFF	TGTGCCAGCAGCTTAGGAGGCAATGGGGAAGGAAAACTGTTTTTT
TRBD1	TRBV28	TRBJ2-5	many	CASSSSAGTGSRETQYF	TGTGCCAGCAGTTCCTCAGCCGGGACAGGGTCAAGAGAGACCCAGTACTTC
TRBD1	TRBV28	TRBJ2-7	many	CASSSVTGRSYEQYF	TGTGCCAGCAGTTCCGTGACAGGGCGAAGCTACGAGCAGTACTTC
NA	TRBV29-1	TRBJ1-2	NA	CSVDSSGAYGYTF	TGCAGCGTTGATTCTTCGGGCGCTTATGGCTACACCTTC
NA	TRBV12-3/TRBV12-4	TRBJ2-2	many	CASSLARTGELFF	TGTGCCAGCAGTTTAGCGCGGACCGGGGAGCTGTTTTTT
NA	TRBV6-2/TRBV6-3	TRBJ1-5	many	CASSYGGGWQPQHF	TGTGCCAGCAGTTACGGGGGTGGTTGGCAGCCCCAGCATTTT
NA	TRBV28	TRBJ1-5	many	CASSLFGIPSNQPQHF	TGTGCCAGCAGTTTATTCGGAATCCCTAGCAATCAGCCCCAGCATTTT
NA	TRBV27	TRBJ1-5	many	CASSLSLNQPQHF	TGTGCCAGCAGTTTATCGCTGAATCAGCCCCAGCATTTT
NA	TRBV6-1	TRBJ1-5	NA	CASSKAPWDQPQHF	TGTGCCAGTTCAAAGGCCCCATGGGATCAGCCCCAGCATTTT
TRBD2	TRBV7-2	TRBJ2-5	many	CASRRTTGTRIAETQYF	TGTGCCAGCAGACGTACGACCGGGACTAGGATAGCGGAGACCCAGTACTTC
TRBD1	TRBV7-3	TRBJ2-5	few	CASSPQGGFQETQYF	TGTGCCAGCAGCCCCCAAGGGGGCTTCCAAGAGACCCAGTACTTC
TRBD1	TRBV7-3	TRBJ2-3	few	CASSRDRAVTDTQYF	TGTGCCAGCAGCCGAGACAGGGCCGTCACAGATACGCAGTATTTT
NA	TRBV6-2/TRBV6-3	TRBJ1-2	few	CASSYGTDGGYTF	TGTGCCAGCAGTTACGGGACTGACGGAGGCTACACCTTC
NA	TRBV19	TRBJ1-1	NA	CASSIDTPGAGAFF	TGTGCCAGTAGTATCGACACCCCTGGGGCTGGAGCTTTCTTT
NA	TRBV6-2/TRBV6-3	TRBJ2-7	NA	CASSPRDSAYEQYF	TGTGCCAGCAGTCCCCGGGACTCCGCCTACGAGCAGTACTTC